This T cell receptor beta chain was captured in a study of regulatory T cells in long-lasting Graves disease (dated by TCRdb to the early 2020s). Study-level background: Antithyroid drugs had been taken for less than 3 months by newly diagnosed Graves' disease patients. Peripheral blood TCR sequencing and RNA sequencing compared persistent Graves' disease patients with newly diagnosed Graves' disease patients. The study was conducted in China and was registered as a clinical trial. TCR sequencing covered 13 persistent and approximately 20 newly diagnosed Graves' disease patients, around 35 samples in total.

Beyond this particular receptor, the publication reports: Persistent disease showed preferential use of TRBV28, TRBJ1-2 and TRBJ2-5, whereas newly diagnosed disease favored TRBV20-1 and TRBJ2-1. Compared with newly diagnosed patients, persistent Graves' disease patients had lower TCR Shannon entropy and fewer highly expanded clones, which suggests clonal expansion. More public clonotypes were shared among persistent patients (roughly 2,700) than among newly diagnosed patients (more than 950). Sequencing and analysis were limited to the TCR beta chain. The authors noted that the small sample size was a limitation that may lower accuracy. Only peripheral blood was studied, because thyroid tissue, the primary lesion, was inaccessible.

This clonotype was detected many times. Its specific antigen is unknown. Per-base quality was not reported, and no clone a single base away is much larger than it. Measured from the cysteine to the phenylalanine, the CDR3 is 15 residues long. Only the CDR3 DNA is retained, 45 bases long and in frame from the first base. The germline V gene yields MNHEY for CDR1 and SVGAGI for CDR2. Trimming takes 1 base from V and 0 bases from J, and the germline ends sit 9 bases apart. Libraries were constructed by multiplex PCR. This sample was sequenced with an Illumina HiSeq 4000. CDR3 regions were amplified by Arm-PCR with iRepertoire HTBI primers to construct TCR beta libraries. PCR products were gel purified before sequencing. The paper's processing steps were these. Across samples, roughly 60 TRBV and over 11 TRBJ segments were identified and used for gene usage analysis of CDR3 amino acid clonotypes. COPE and FqMerger were used to merge filtered high-quality paired reads into contigs. BLAST was used to align contigs to IMGT TRBV, TRBD and TRBJ reference genes, with CDR3 defined following IMGT. Highly expanded clones were defined as clonotypes with a frequency above 0.1%. Shannon entropy was used to measure repertoire diversity, and the Gini coefficient was used to measure V-J evenness. A clonotype found in more than one individual was treated as public. Using fastp at Q25 and MiXCR, TCRdb reprocessed the public reads and kept productive beta chains. Each record represents a unique CDR3 protein, reported with the most common genes and DNA among its rows. The V and J calls shown here were made by TCRdb, not taken from the authors' results. A total of hundreds of thousands of distinct CDR3 sequences appear in this sample, about 12% of them only once. The top ten constitute about 8.9% of the sample.

What this sample's time point label stands for: newly diagnosed GD, antithyroid drugs for less than 3 months. RNA was extracted from PBMCs in TRIzol for both TCR sequencing and RNA sequencing. Graves' disease was diagnosed according to American Thyroid Association guidelines. The patients came from an endocrinology department in Xi'an, China. Each patient gave roughly 10 milliliters of peripheral blood, collected in an EDTA anticoagulant tube. Ficoll Paque Plus density gradient separation was used to isolate PBMCs, and no further T cell sorting was done. An Agilent 2100 Bioanalyzer and agarose gel were used to assess RNA quality, and a NanoDrop 2000 was used to measure RNA concentration. The sample was also linked to a second study, of T cells in Graves' hyperthyroidism and ophthalmopathy. As the second study states: Stable Graves' hyperthyroidism was defined as no progression to ophthalmopathy during 18 months of follow-up. Hyperthyroidism patients were newly diagnosed, had a disease duration of under 2 months, and were aged 18 to 65 years. Exclusion was applied to patients with uncontrolled infections, other autoimmune diseases, pregnancy or lactation. Diagnoses were based on clinical symptoms, serum thyroxine and TRAb, thyroid ultrasound and orbital computed tomography. The TCR CDR3 was subjected to a first round of RT-PCR using the HTBI primer set and the Qiagen OneStep RT-PCR kit. Most expanded thyroid clonotypes (frequency above 0.001) were also found in blood, which suggests that blood repertoires may mirror thyroid immune responses. A model built on a 13 V-J signature distinguished ophthalmopathy from stable hyperthyroidism, reaching 87.88% sensitivity and about 81% specificity in cross-validation and 80%/75% in testing. During validation, the model predicted progression to ophthalmopathy a median of approximately six months ahead of onset, with roughly 65% sensitivity and 72.22% specificity. A discovery cohort of about a hundred patients, 43 with Graves' ophthalmopathy and 55 to 60 with stable Graves' hyperthyroidism, was used to find distinguishing TCR V-J signatures. Prospective prediction of ophthalmopathy was tested in an independent validation cohort consisting of some 18 hyperthyroidism patients and around 17 patients who later progressed to ophthalmopathy. The approximately 100 discovery patients were randomly split 7:3 into training and test sets. In six Graves' hyperthyroidism patients, the study also compared T-cell repertoires from thyroid tissue with T-cell repertoires from blood. Once sampling was done, hyperthyroidism patients were given methimazole at a starting dose of 30 mg daily, whereas ophthalmopathy patients were given high-dose intravenous methylprednisolone. Libraries were constructed in a second round of multiplex PCR, after which size selection and purification were carried out. Sequencing of the libraries was done on an Illumina HiSeq2000 using paired-end 100 bp reads. SOAPnuke was used to process the raw data, throwing out any read that contained adapters or uncalled bases, had a mean Phred below 15, or lacked an exact constant-primer or identifier match. High-quality paired reads were merged using COPE v1.2.5, and each unique nucleotide sequence was defined as a clonotype. MiTCR v1.1 was used to align clonotypes to the IMGT TRBV, TRBD and TRBJ reference segments. Analysis was restricted to V-J combinations with a frequency above 0.0001, which covered 98% to 99.2% of repertoires. A TCS score was defined as the ratio of F50 (clonal expansion) to E x V (chaos), with BLOSUM62-based TCRdist applied between CDR3 peptides within each V-J. Welch's t-statistics and random forest reduced 514 V-J features to 10 to 15, which were used in a naive Bayes classifier (R e1071). No statistical method was used to set the sample size in advance, and investigators knew the group allocation. The paper describes TCR Vbeta CDR3 sequencing of 120 to 150 peripheral blood samples, made up of 43 ophthalmopathy patients, 70 to 80 hyperthyroidism patients and 17 progressor patients.

This material consisted of peripheral blood mononuclear cells (PBMCs), taken at new diagnosis, from a patient treated with antithyroid drugs. Rearrangement joined TRBV6-5 to TRBJ1-1; confidence is insufficient to name the D gene. This receptor was identified in a woman aged 25 to 45 with Graves disease. Donor details come from another sample of the same person, matched by shared clones. The CDR3: CASSYWADLNTEAFF. The DNA reads TGTGCCAGCAGTTACTGGGCGGACCTGAACACTGAAGCTTTCTTT.